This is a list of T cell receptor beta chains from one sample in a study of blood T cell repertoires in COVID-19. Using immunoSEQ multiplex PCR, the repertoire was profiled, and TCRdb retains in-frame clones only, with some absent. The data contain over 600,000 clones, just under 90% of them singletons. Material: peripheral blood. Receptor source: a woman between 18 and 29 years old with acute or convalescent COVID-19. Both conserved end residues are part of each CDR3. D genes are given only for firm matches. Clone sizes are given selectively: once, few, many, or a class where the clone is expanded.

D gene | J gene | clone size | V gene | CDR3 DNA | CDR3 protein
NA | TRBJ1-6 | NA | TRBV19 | TGTGCCAGTATGTCGGGACAATCCCAGAATTCACCCCTCCACTTT | CASMSGQSQNSPLHF
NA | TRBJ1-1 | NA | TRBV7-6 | TGTGCCAGCAGCCTAACCCCGGGGGGGCTCATGAACACTGAAGCTTTCTTT | CASSLTPGGLMNTEAFF
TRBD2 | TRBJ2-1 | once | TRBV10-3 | TGTGCCATCAGTGACGCTAGCGGGGGCTCCTACAATGAGCAGTTCTTC | CAISDASGGSYNEQFF
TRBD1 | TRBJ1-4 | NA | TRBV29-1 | TGCAGCGTTCGGGGACAGGGGGGGCTAACTAATGAAAAACTGTTTTTT | CSVRGQGGLTNEKLFF
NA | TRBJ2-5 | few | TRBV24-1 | TGTGCCACCAGTGATTTAAACTACGAAAGTGAGACCCAGTACTTC | CATSDLNYESETQYF
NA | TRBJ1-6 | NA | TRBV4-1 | TGCGCCAGCAGCCAAGCGGGGGGAGGTTCACCCCTCCACTTT | CASSQAGGGSPLHF
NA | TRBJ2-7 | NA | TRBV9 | TGTGCCAGCAGCGTGGTACAGGAGAGCGAGCAGTACTTC | CASSVVQESEQYF
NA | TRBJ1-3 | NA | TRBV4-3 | TGCGCCAGCAGCCAAGTGAGATCTGGAAACACCATATATTTT | CASSQVRSGNTIYF
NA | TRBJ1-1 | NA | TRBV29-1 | TGCAGCGTTGAAGACCCAGGGGCACAAGCTTTCTTT | CSVEDPGAQAFF
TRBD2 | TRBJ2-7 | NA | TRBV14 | TGTGCCAGCAGCCAAGATTTTGGACTAGCGGACTACGAGCAGTACTTC | CASSQDFGLADYEQYF
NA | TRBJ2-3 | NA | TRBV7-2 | TGTGCCAGCAGCTTTAGCGGCGGGGAGGTCGGATACGGGCAGTATTTT | CASSFSGGEVGYGQYF
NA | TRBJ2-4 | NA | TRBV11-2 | TGTGCCAGCTCCCGTGGCAGGTTAAACATTCAGTACTTC | CASSRGRLNIQYF
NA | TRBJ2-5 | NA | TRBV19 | TGTGCCAGTAGTATACGGGTAGCCCAAGAGACCCAGTACTTC | CASSIRVAQETQYF
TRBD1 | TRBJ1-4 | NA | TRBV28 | TGTGCCAGCAAAGAGGGGACAGGGTTGGAAAAACTGTTTTTT | CASKEGTGLEKLFF
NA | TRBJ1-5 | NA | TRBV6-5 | TGTGCCGGGGGGAGGGATGGCAATCAGCCCCAGCATTTT | CAGGRDGNQPQHF
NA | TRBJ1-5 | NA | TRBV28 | TGTGCCAGCCGACCCTCCAGCGGCCTAAATCAGCCCCAGCATTTT | CASRPSSGLNQPQHF
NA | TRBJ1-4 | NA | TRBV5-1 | TGCGCCAGCAGCCCCGGGTTCCCAAATGAAAAACTGTTTTTT | CASSPGFPNEKLFF